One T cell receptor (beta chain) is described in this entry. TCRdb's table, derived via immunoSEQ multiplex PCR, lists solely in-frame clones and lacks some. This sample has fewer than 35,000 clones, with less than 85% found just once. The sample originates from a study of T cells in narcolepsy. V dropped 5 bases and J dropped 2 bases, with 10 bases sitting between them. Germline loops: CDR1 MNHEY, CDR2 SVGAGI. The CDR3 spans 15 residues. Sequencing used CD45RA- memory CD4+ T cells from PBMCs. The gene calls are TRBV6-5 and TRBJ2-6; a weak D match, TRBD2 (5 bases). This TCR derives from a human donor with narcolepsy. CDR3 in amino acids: CASSRGGTGANVLTF. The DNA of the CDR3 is TGTGCCAGCAGTCGGGGTGGCACTGGGGCCAACGTCCTGACTTTC.